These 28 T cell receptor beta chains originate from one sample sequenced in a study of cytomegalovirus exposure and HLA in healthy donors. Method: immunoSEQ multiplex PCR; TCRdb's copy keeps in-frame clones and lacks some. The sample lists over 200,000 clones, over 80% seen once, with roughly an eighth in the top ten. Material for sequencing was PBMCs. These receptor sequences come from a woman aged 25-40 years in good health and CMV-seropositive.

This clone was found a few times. The CDR3 bases are TGTGCCAGCAGCGGGACCGGGGAGCTGTTTTTT. Residues: CASSGTGELFF. The chain is built from TRBV9 and TRBJ2-2; D unclear. The length of the CDR3 is 11 residues. The germline V gene has CDR1 SGDLS and CDR2 YYNGEE. Trimming took off 3 bases at V and 5 bases at J, with 2 bases between the two ends.

In DNA, the CDR3 is TGTGCCTGGAGCCCTATCGGGAACAGGGGCTGGAATGGCTACACCTTC. Protein product: CAWSPIGNRGWNGYTF. The chain employs TRBV30 and TRBJ1-2; the match to TRBD1 covers 7 bases. Germline CDR1 and CDR2: GTSNPN and SVGIG (reference sequence). With V trimmed by 3 bases and J by 6 bases, 16 bases remained unmatched. CDR3 length: 16 amino acids. Filled out from reference TRBV30 and TRBJ1-2, the complete variable domain reads SQTIHQWPATLVQPVGSPLSLECTVEGTSNPNLYWYRQAAGRGLQLLFYSVGIGQISSEVPQNLSASRPQDRQFILSSKKLLLSDSGFYLCAWSPIGNRGWNGYTFGSGTRLTVV.

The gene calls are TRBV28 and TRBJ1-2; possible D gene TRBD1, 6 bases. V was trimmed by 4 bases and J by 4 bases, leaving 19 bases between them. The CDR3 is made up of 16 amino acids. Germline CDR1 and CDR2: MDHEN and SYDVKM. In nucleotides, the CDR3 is TGTGCCAGCAGTTCCGGAATGGGACATTCCGTCTATGGCTACACCTTC. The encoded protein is CASSSGMGHSVYGYTF.

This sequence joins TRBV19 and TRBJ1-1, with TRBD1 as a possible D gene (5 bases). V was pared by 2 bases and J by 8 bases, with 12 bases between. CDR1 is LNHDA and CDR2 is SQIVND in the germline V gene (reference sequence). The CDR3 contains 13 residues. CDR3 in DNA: TGTGCCAGTAGTATATCTAGGGGCGTAGAAGCTTTCTTT. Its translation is CASSISRGVEAFF.

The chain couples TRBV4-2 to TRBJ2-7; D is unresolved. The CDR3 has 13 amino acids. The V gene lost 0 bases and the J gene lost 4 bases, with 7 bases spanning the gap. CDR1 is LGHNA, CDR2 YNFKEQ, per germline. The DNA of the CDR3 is TGTGCCAGCAGCCAAGAGTCCCAGTACGAGCAGTACTTC. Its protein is CASSQESQYEQYF.

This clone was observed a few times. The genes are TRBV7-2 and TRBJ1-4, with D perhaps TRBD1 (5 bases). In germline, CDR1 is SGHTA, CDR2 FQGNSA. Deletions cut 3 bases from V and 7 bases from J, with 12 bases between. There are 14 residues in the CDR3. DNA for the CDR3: TGTGCCAGCAGCTTTCCGGGACGGGGTGAAAAACTGTTTTTT. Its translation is CASSFPGRGEKLFF.

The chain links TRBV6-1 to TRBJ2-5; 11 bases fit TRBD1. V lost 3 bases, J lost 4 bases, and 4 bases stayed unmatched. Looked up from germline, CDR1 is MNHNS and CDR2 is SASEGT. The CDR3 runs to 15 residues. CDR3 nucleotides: TGTGCCAGCAGTGATTGGGACAGGGGGGTAGAGACCCAGTACTTC. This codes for CASSDWDRGVETQYF.

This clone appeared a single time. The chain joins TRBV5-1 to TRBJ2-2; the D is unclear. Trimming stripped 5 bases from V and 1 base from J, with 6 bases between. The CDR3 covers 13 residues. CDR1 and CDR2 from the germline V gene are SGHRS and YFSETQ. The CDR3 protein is CASSFMNTGELFF. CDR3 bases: TGCGCCAGCAGTTTCATGAACACCGGGGAGCTGTTTTTT.

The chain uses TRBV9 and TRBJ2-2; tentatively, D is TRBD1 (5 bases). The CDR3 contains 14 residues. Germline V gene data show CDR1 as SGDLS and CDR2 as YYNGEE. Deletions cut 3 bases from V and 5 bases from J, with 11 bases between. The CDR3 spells CASSALKGTGELFF. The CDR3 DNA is TGTGCCAGCAGCGCTCTCAAGGGGACCGGGGAGCTGTTTTTT.

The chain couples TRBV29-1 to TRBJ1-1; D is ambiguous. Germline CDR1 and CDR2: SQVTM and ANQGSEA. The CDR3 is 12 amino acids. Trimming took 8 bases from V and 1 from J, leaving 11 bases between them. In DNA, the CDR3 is TGCAGCTTGACGGGGTCGAACACTGAAGCTTTCTTT. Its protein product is CSLTGSNTEAFF.

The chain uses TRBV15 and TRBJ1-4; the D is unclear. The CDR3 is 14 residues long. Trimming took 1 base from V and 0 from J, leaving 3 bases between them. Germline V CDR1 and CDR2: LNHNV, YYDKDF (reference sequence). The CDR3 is CATSRVATNEKLFF. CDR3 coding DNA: TGTGCCACCAGCAGAGTTGCAACTAATGAAAAACTGTTTTTT.

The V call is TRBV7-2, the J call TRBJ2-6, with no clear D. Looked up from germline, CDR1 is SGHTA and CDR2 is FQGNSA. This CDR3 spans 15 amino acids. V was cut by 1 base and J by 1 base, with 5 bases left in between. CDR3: CASSLDLSGANVLTF. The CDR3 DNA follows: TGTGCCAGCAGCTTAGATCTATCTGGGGCCAACGTCCTGACTTTC.

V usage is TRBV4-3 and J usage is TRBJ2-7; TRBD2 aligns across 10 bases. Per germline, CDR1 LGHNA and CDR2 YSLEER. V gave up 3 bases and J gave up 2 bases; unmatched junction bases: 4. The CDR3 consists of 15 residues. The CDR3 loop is CASSQRTSGAYEQYF. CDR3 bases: TGCGCCAGCAGCCAGAGGACTAGCGGAGCCTACGAGCAGTACTTC.

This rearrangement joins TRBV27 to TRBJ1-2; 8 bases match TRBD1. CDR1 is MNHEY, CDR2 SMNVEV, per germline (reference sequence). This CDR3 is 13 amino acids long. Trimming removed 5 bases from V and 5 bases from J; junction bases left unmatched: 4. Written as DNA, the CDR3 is TGTGCCAGCAGTAGACAGGGGTGGTATGGCTACACCTTC. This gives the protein CASSRQGWYGYTF.

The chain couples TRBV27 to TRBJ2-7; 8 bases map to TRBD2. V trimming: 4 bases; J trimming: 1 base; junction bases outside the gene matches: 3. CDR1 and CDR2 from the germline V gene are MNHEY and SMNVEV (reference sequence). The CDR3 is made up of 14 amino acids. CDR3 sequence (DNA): TGTGCCAGCAGTTCCACTAGCGGTTCCTACGAGCAGTACTTC. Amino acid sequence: CASSSTSGSYEQYF.

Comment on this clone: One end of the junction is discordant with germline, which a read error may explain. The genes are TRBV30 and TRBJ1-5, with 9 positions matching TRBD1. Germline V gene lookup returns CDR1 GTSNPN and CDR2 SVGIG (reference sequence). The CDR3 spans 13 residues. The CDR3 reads CAWSQQGAQTQHF. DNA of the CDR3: TGTGCCTGGAGTCAACAGGGGGCTCAGACCCAGCATTTT. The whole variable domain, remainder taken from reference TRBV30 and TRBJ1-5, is SQTIHQWPATLVQPVGSPLSLECTVEGTSNPNLYWYRQAAGRGLQLLFYSVGIGQISSEVPQNLSASRPQDRQFILSSKKLLLSDSGFYLCAWSQQGAQTQHFGDGTRLSIL.

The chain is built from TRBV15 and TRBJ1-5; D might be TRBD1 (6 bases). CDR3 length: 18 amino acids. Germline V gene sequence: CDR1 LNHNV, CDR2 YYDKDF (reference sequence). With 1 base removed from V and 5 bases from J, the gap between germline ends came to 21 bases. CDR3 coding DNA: TGTGCCACCAGCAGAGCCACAGGGTCGAGAATTCTAGATCAGCCCCAGCATTTT. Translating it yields CATSRATGSRILDQPQHF. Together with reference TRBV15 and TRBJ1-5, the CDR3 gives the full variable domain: DAMVIQNPRYQVTQFGKPVTLSCSQTLNHNVMYWYQQKSSQAPKLLFHYYDKDFNNEADTPDNFQSRRPNTSFCFLDIRSPGLGDTAMYLCATSRATGSRILDQPQHFGDGTRLSIL.

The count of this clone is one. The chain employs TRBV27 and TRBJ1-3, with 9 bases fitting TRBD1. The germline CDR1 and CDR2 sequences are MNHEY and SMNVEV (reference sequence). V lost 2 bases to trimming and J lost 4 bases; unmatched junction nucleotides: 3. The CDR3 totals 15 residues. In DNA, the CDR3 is TGTGCCAGCAGTTTAGGGACAGGGAGAGGAAACACCATATATTTT. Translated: CASSLGTGRGNTIYF.

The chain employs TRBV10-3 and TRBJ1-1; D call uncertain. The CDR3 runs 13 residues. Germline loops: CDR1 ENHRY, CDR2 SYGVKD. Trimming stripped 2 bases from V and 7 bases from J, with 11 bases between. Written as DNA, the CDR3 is TGTGCCATCAGTGAGCTGAGTGGAGTTGAAGCTTTCTTT. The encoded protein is CAISELSGVEAFF.

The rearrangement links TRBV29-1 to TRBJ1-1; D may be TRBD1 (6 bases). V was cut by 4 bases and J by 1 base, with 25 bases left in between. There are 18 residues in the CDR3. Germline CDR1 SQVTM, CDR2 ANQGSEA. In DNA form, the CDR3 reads TGCAGCGTTGCGTACAGGTGGAGGGGGGGTGGCGGGAACACTGAAGCTTTCTTT. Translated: CSVAYRWRGGGGNTEAFF.

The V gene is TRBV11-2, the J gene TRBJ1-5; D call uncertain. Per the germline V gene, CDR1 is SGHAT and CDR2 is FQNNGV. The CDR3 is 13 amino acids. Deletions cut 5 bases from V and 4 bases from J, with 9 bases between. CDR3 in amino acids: CASSPTENQPQHF. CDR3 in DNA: TGTGCCAGCAGCCCTACAGAAAATCAGCCCCAGCATTTT.

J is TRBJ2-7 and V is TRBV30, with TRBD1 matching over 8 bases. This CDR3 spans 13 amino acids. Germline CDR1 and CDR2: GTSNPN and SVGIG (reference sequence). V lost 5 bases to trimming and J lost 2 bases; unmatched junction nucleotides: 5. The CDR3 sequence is CAWDQGATYEQYF. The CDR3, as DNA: TGTGCCTGGGACCAGGGGGCCACCTACGAGCAGTACTTC.

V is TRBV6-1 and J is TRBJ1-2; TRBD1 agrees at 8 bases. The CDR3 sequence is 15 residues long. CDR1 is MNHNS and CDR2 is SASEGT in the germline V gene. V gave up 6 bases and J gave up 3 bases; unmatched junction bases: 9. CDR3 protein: CASSATGARDYGYTF. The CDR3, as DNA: TGTGCCAGCAGCGCGACAGGGGCGCGAGACTATGGCTACACCTTC.

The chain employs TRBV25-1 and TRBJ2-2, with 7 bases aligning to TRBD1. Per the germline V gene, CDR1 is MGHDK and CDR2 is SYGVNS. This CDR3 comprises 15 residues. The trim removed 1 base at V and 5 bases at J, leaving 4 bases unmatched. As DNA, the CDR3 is TGTGCCAGCAGTGAATGGGGACAGCCTACCGGGGAGCTGTTTTTT. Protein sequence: CASSEWGQPTGELFF.

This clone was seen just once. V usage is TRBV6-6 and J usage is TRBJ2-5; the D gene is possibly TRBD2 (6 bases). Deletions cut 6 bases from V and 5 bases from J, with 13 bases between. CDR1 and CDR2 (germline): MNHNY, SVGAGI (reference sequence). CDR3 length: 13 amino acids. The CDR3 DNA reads TGTGCCAGCAGCTCGGGGGTTTTCGAGACCCAGTACTTC. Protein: CASSSGVFETQYF.

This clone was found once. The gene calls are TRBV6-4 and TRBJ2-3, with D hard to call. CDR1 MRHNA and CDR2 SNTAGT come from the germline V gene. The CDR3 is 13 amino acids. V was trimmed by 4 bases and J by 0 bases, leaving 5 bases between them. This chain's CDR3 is CASSVTSTDTQYF. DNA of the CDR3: TGTGCCAGCAGTGTGACAAGCACAGATACGCAGTATTTT.

CDR3 sequence (DNA): TGTGCCTGGAGTGTACCGGGGGCTAAAGAGACCCAGTACTTC. It specifies CAWSVPGAKETQYF. This sequence joins TRBV30 and TRBJ2-5; D is possibly TRBD1 or TRBD2 (6 bases each). Trimming stripped 0 bases from V and 3 bases from J, with 11 bases between. The germline CDR1 and CDR2 sequences are GTSNPN and SVGIG (reference sequence). CDR3 length: 14 amino acids.

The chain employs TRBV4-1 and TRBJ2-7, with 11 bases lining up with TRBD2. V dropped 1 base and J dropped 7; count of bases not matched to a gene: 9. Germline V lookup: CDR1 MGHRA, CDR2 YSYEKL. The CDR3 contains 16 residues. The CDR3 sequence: CASSQGLAGGFGEQYF. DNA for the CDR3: TGCGCCAGCAGCCAAGGCCTAGCGGGAGGTTTCGGTGAGCAGTACTTC.